This TCR beta chain emerged from a study of PD-1 blockade in mismatch repair-deficient tumors. Study information: All were previously treated, progressing patients with about 12 mismatch repair-deficient cancer types.

The table came from immunoSEQ multiplex PCR; TCRdb's copy has only in-frame clones and leaves some out. This sample yields 13,000 to 15,000 clones, of which 84% are seen a single time; roughly 1.8% belongs to the top ten. Notes on the study in general: Tumor-resident clones, often undetectable pretreatment in blood, expanded then contracted after pembrolizumab.

All patients were mismatch repair deficient, assessed by either PCR or immunohistochemistry. Three pembrolizumab responders had their TCRs sequenced. V trimming: 4 bases; J trimming: 2 bases; junction bases outside the gene matches: 8. From germline, CDR1 is KGHSH and CDR2 LQKENI. The CDR3 totals 15 residues. This clone was recorded a few times. Antigen: not known. The sample here was PBMCs, taken approximately 15 weeks after starting pembrolizumab. The sequence derives from an adult with mismatch repair-deficient cancer. V is TRBV18 and J is TRBJ2-7; 7 nucleotides line up with TRBD1. The CDR3 loop is CASSLTGAGTYEQYF. The CDR3 coding sequence is TGTGCCAGCTCACTTACAGGGGCAGGGACCTACGAGCAGTACTTC.